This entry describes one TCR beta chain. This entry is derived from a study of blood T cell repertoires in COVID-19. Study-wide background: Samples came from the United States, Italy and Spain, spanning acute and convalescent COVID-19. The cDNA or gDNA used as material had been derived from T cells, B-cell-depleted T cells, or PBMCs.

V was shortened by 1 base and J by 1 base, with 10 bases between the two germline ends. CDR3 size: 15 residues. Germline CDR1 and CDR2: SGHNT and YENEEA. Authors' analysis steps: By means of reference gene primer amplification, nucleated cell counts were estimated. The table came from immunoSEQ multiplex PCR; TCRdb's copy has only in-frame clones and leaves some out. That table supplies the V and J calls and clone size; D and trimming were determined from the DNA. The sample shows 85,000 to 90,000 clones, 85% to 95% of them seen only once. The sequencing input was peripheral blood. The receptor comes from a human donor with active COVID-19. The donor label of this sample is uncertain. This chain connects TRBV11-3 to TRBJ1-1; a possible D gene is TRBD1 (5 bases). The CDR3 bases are TGTGCCAGCAGCTTAGTGGAGGGGAGGAACACTGAAGCTTTCTTT. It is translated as CASSLVEGRNTEAFF.